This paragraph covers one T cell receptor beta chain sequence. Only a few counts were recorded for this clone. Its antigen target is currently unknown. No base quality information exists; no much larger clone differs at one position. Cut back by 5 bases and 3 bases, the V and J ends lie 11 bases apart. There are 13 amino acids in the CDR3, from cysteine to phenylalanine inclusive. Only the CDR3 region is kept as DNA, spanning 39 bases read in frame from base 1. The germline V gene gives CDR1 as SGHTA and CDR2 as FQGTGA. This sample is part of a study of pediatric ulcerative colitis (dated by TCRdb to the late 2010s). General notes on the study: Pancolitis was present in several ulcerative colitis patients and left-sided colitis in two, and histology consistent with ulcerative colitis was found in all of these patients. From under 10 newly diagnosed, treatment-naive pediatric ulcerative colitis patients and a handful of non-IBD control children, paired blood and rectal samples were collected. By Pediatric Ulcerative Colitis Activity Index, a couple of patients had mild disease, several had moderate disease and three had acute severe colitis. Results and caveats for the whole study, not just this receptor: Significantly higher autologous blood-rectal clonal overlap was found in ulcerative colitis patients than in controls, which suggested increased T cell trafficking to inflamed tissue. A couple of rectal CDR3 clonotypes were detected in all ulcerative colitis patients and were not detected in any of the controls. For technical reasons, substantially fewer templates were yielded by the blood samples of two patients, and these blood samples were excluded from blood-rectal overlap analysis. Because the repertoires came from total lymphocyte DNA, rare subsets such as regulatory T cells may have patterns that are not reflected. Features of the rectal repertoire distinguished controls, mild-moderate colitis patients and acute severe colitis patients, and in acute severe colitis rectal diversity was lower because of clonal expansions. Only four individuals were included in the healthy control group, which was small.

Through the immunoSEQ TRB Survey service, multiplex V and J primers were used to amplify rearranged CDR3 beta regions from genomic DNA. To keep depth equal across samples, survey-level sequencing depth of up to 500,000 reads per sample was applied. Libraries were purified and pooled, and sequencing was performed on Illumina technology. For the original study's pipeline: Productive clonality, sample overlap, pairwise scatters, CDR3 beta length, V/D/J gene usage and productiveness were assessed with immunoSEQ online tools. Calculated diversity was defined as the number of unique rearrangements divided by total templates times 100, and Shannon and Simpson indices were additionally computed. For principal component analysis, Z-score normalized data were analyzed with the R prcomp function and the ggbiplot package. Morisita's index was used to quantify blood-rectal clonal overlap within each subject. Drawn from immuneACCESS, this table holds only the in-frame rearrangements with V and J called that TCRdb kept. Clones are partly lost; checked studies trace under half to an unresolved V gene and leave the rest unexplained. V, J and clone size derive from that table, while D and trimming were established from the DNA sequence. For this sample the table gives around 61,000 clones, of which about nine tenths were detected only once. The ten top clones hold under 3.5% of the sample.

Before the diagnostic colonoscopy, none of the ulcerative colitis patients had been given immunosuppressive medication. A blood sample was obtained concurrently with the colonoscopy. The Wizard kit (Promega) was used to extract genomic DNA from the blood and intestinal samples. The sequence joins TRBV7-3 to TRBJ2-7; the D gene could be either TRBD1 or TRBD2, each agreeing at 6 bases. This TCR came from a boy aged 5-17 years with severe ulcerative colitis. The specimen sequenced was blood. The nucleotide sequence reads TGTGCCAGCAGCCCGGGGGCGGACTACGAGCAGTACTTC. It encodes CASSPGADYEQYF.